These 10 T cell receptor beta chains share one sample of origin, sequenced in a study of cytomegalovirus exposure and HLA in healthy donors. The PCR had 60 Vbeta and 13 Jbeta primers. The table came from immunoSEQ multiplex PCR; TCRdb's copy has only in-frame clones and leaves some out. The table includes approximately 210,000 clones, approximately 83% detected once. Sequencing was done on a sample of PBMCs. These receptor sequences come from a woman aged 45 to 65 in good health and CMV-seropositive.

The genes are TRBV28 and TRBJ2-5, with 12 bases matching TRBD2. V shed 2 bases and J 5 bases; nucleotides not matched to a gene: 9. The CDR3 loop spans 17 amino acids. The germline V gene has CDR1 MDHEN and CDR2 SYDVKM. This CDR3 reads CASSLASGGAVGETQYF. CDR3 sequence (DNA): TGTGCCAGCAGTTTAGCTAGCGGGGGGGCCGTAGGTGAGACCCAGTACTTC.

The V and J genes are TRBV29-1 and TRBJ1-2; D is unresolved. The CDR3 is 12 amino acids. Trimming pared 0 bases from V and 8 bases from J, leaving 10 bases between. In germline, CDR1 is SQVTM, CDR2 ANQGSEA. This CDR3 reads CSVEDEASGYTF. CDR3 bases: TGCAGCGTTGAAGATGAGGCGAGCGGCTACACCTTC.

CDR3 amino acids: CASSVPGKETQYF. CDR3 nucleotide sequence: TGTGCCAGTAGTGTTCCGGGGAAAGAGACCCAGTACTTC. The J gene is TRBJ2-5, the V gene TRBV19, with a weak D call TRBD2 (5 bases). Trimming pared 5 bases from V and 3 bases from J, leaving 10 bases between. Germline CDR1 is LNHDA and CDR2 is SQIVND (reference sequence). This CDR3 is 13 amino acids long.

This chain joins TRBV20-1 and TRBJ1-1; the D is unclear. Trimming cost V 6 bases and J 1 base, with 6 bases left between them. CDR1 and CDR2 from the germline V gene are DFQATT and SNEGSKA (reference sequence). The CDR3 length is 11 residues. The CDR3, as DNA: TGCAGTGCCGACACGAACACTGAAGCTTTCTTT. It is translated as CSADTNTEAFF.

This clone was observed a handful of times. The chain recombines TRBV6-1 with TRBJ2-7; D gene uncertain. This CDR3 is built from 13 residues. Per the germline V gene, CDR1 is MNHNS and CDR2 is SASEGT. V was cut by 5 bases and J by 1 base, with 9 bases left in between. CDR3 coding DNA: TGTGCCAGCAGTCATCTCAGGTCCTACGAGCAGTACTTC. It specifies CASSHLRSYEQYF.

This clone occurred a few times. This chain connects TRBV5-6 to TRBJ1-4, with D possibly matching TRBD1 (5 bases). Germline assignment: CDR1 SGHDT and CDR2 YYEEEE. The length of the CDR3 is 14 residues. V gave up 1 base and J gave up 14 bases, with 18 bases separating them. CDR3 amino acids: CASSLRGRVPGLFF. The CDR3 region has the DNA TGTGCCAGCAGCTTGAGGGGCAGGGTGCCAGGTCTGTTTTTT. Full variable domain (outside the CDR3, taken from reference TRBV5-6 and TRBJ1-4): DAGVTQSPTHLIKTRGQQVTLRCSPKSGHDTVSWYQQALGQGPQFIFQYYEEEERQRGNFPDRFSGHQFPNYSSELNVNALLLGDSALYLCASSLRGRVPGLFFGSGTQLSVL.

The CDR3 sequence is CASTTTPGGLSYEQYF. In DNA form, the CDR3 reads TGTGCCAGCACCACTACCCCAGGGGGCCTCTCCTACGAGCAGTACTTC. The chain links TRBV6-6 to TRBJ2-7; TRBD1 matches at 8 bases. Germline trimming cut 7 bases from V and 0 bases from J; bases unmatched to any gene: 11. Germline CDR1 is MNHNY and CDR2 is SVGAGI (reference sequence). The CDR3 extends over 16 amino acids.

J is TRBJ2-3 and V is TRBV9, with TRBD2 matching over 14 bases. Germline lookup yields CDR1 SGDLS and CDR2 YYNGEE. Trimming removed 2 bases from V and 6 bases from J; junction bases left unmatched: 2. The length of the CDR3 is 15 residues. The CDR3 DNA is TGTGCCAGCAGCGTTAGACTAGCGGGGGGGGATACGCAGTATTTT. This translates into CASSVRLAGGDTQYF. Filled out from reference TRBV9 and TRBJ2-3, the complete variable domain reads DSGVTQTPKHLITATGQRVTLRCSPRSGDLSVYWYQQSLDQGLQFLIQYYNGEERAKGNILERFSAQQFPDLHSELNLSSLELGDSALYFCASSVRLAGGDTQYFGPGTRLTVL.

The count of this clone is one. Written as DNA, the CDR3 is TGTGCCAGCAGCTCCCCAGGACAATCTCTATGGGACATTCAGTACTTC. Amino acids: CASSSPGQSLWDIQYF. The chain uses TRBV11-1 and TRBJ2-4, with D perhaps matching TRBD1 (5 bases). The CDR3 consists of 16 residues. Germline loops: CDR1 SGHAT, CDR2 FQDESV (reference sequence). V was pared by 4 bases and J by 8 bases, with 21 bases between.

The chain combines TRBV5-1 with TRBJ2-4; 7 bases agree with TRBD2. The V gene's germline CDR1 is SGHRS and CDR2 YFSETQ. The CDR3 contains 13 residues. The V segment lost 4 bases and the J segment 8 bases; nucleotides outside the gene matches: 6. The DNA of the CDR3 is TGCGCCAGCAGCCGGGGGGAGTCGGACATTCAGTACTTC. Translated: CASSRGESDIQYF. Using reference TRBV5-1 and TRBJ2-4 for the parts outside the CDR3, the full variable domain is KAGVTQTPRYLIKTRGQQVTLSCSPISGHRSVSWYQQTPGQGLQFLFEYFSETQRNKGNFPGRFSGRQFSNSRSEMNVSTLELGDSALYLCASSRGESDIQYFGAGTRLSVL.